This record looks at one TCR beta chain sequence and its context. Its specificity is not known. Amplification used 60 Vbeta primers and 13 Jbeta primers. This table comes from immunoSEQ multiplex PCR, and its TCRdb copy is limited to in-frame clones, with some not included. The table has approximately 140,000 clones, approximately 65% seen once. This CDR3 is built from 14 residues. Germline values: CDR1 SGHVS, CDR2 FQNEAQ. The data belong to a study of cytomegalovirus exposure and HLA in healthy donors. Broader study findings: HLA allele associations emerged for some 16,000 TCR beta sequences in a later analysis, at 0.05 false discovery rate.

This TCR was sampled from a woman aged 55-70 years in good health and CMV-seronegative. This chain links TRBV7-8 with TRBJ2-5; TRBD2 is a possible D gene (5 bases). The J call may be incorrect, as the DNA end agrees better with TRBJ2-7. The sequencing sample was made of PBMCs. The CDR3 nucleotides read TGTGCCAGCAGGCGTGGACTTTTATCCTACGAGCAGTACTTC. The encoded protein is CASRRGLLSYEQYF.